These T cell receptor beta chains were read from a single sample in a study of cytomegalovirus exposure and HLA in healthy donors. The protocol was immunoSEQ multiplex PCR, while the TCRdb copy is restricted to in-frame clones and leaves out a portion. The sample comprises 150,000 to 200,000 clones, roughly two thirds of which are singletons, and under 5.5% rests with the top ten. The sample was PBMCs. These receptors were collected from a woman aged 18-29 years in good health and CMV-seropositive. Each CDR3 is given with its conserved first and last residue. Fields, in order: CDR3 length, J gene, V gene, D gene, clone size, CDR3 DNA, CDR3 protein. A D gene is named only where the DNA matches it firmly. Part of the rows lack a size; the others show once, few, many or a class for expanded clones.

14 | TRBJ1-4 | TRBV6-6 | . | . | TGTGCCAGCAGCCCCGGGAGAACGGGGGAAAAACTGTTTTTT | CASSPGRTGEKLFF
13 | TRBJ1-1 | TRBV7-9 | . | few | TGTTCCAGCAGCTCGAGTGGGAACACTGAAGCTTTCTTT | CSSSSSGNTEAFF
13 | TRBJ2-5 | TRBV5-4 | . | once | TGTGCCAGCAGGATTAGAGGAGAAGAGACCCAGTACTTC | CASRIRGEETQYF
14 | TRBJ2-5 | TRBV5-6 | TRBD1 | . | TGTGCCAGCAGCTGGGGGACAGACGGGGAGACCCAGTACTTC | CASSWGTDGETQYF
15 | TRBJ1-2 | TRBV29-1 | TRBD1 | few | TGCAGCGACATTGCTCTCGGGACAGGGCAGGATGGCTACACCTTC | CSDIALGTGQDGYTF
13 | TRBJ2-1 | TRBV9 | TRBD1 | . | TGTGCCAGCAGCCCAGAACAGGGGTATGAGCAGTTCTTC | CASSPEQGYEQFF
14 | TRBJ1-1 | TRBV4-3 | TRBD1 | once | TGCGCCAGCAGCCCAGGGACAGGGAGGAACGGAGCTTTCTTT | CASSPGTGRNGAFF
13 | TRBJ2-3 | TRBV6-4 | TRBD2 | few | TGTGCCAGCAGCCTGGGGGGGGCAGATACGCAGTATTTT | CASSLGGADTQYF
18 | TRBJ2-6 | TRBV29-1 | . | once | TGCAGCGTTGAGGTAGAAACAGACTACTTCTCTGGGGCCAACGTCCTGACTTTC | CSVEVETDYFSGANVLTF
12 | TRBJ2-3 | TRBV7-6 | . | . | TGTGCCAGCAGCTCTAACAGAGATACGCAGTATTTT | CASSSNRDTQYF
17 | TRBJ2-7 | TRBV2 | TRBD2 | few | TGTGCCAGCAGTCGACTAGCGGGGGGACCTACCTCCTACGAGCAGTACTTC | CASSRLAGGPTSYEQYF
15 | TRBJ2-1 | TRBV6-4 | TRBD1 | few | TGTGCCAGCAGTGTACCGGGACAGGGGGCAGGGGAGCAGTTCTTC | CASSVPGQGAGEQFF
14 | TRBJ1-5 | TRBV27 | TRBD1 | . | TGTGCCAGCAACCATCGACAGGGAGGCCAGCCCCAGCATTTT | CASNHRQGGQPQHF
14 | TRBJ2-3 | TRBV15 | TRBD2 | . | TGTGCCACCAGCGCTAGCGGGGACTCAGATACGCAGTATTTT | CATSASGDSDTQYF
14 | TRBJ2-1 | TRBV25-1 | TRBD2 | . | TGTGCCAGCAGTGATGCGGGGGGGTACAATGAGCAGTTCTTC | CASSDAGGYNEQFF
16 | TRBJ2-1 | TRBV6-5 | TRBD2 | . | TGTGCCAGCAGTTACTCAATAGCGGGCTCCTACAATGAGCAGTTCTTC | CASSYSIAGSYNEQFF
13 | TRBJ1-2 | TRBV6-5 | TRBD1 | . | TGTGCCAGCAGGAAACCAGGGGGCTATGGCTACACCTTC | CASRKPGGYGYTF
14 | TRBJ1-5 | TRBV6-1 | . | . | TGTGCCGGCAGTGAAGGCGTCACTCGACAGCCCCAGCATTTT | CAGSEGVTRQPQHF
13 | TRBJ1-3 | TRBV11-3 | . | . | TGTGCCAGCAGCCCAAGCTTCGGGTCCACCATATATTTT | CASSPSFGSTIYF
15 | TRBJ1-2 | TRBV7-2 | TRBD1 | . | TGTGCCAGCAGCCCTGGGACAGGGGGCGCCTATGGCTACACCTTC | CASSPGTGGAYGYTF
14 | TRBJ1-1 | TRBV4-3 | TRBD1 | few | TGCGCCAGCAGCTTTTCGACAGGGGACACTGAAGCTTTCTTT | CASSFSTGDTEAFF
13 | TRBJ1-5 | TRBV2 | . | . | TGTGCCAGCAACAGAGATAGCAATCAGCCCCAGCATTTT | CASNRDSNQPQHF
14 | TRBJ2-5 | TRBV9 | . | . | TGTGCCAGCGGCGTGGGGACTTTCGGAGAGACCCAGTACTTC | CASGVGTFGETQYF
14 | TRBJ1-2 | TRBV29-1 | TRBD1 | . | TGCAGCGTTGAATTGGAGGCCTACAGGGGCGGCTACACCTTC | CSVELEAYRGGYTF
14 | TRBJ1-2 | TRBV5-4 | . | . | TGTGCCAGCACCCTAAGTGGAGGGAGCTATGGCTACACCTTC | CASTLSGGSYGYTF
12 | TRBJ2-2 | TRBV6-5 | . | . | TGTGCCAGCAGTTACTTCGGCGGGGAGCTGTTTTTT | CASSYFGGELFF
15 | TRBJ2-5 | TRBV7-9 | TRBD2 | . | TGTGCCAGCAGCCCCGTACTAGCGGGGGAAGAGACCCAGTACTTC | CASSPVLAGEETQYF
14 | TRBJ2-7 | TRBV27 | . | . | TGTGCCACCTTTCCTAGGGGAGGTGGTTCCGAGCAGTACTTC | CATFPRGGGSEQYF
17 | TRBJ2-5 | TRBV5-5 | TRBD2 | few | TGTGCCAGCAGCTTGGGGTGGGGGGGGATAATTGGGGAGACCCAGTACTTC | CASSLGWGGIIGETQYF
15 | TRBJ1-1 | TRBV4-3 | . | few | TGCGCCAGCAGCCAAACGTTTGACAAAGGCACTGAAGCTTTCTTT | CASSQTFDKGTEAFF
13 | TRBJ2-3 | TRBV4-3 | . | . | TGCGCCAGCAGCCATGGTAGCGTCGATACGCAGTATTTT | CASSHGSVDTQYF
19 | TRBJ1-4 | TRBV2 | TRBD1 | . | TGTGCCAGCAGGAATCGACAGGGGGTTCATTCTACTCATAATGAAAAACTGTTTTTT | CASRNRQGVHSTHNEKLFF
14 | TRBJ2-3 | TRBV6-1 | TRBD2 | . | TGTGCCAGCAGAAGCGGGGGATTCTCAGATACGCAGTATTTT | CASRSGGFSDTQYF
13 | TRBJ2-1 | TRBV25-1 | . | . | TGTGCCAGCATTTCGACTATCCCCAATGAGCAGTTCTTC | CASISTIPNEQFF
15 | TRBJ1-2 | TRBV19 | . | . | TGTGCCAGTAGTATAGATCACAGGGATGTGTATGGCTACACCTTC | CASSIDHRDVYGYTF
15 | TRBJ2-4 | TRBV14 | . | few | TGTGCCAGCAGCCAAGATAGGGTCGGGGTTAGCATTCAGTACTTC | CASSQDRVGVSIQYF
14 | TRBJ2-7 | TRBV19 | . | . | TGTGCCAGTAGTATAGTCCACGGCTCCTACGAGCAGTACTTC | CASSIVHGSYEQYF
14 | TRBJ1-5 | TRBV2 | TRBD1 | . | TGTGCCAGCAGTGCCGGACAGGGGAATCAGCCCCAGCATTTT | CASSAGQGNQPQHF
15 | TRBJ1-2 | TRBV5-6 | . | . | TGTGCCAGCAGCTTTGGCAGGGAAAGATCTTATGGCTACACCTTC | CASSFGRERSYGYTF
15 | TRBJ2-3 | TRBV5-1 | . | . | TGCGCCAGCAGCTTTAGCACCCAGGGCGTAGATACGCAGTATTTT | CASSFSTQGVDTQYF
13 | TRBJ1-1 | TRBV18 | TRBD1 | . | TGTGCCAGCTCACAAGACAGGGGTGATGAAGCTTTCTTT | CASSQDRGDEAFF
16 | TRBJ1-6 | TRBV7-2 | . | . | TGTGCCAGCAGCTTAGGTACTGCAAGCCGGAATTCACCCCTCCACTTT | CASSLGTASRNSPLHF